This T cell receptor beta chain was recorded in a study of response to subunit inactivated influenza vaccine. Study findings and constraints: The authors proposed limited new T cell recruitment per seasonal influenza vaccination.

MiXCR, run by TCRdb on the RT-PCR reads, gives a single entry per CDR3 protein. This table holds about 700,000 distinct CDR3 sequences, approximately 13% found once. The CDR3 runs 15 residues. V lost 0 bases and J 4 bases, leaving 10 bases between the germline ends. CDR1 and CDR2 from the germline V gene are SGDLS and YYNGEE. A remark on this clonotype: Its antigen is currently unknown.

This sequence was found in a man aged 45-65 years who received an inactivated influenza vaccine. The chain recombines TRBV9 with TRBJ2-2; D unclear. The specimen was PBMCs from blood, collected about 14 days before vaccination. The CDR3 sequence: CASSVGQPLTGELFF. In DNA form, the CDR3 reads TGTGCCAGCAGCGTAGGCCAGCCTCTCACCGGGGAGCTGTTTTTT.